This T cell receptor beta chain was sequenced during a study of T cells after yellow fever vaccination (dated by TCRdb to between 2019 and 2020). Looking at the study overall: Libraries from fractions with low cell numbers were prepared with the SMART-Seq v4 Ultra Low Input RNA kit. To track T-cell clones before and after primary and booster YFV17D yellow fever vaccination, bulk TCR alpha and beta repertoires were sequenced longitudinally. Two healthy male donors, one aged 18 to 29 and one aged 30 to 40 years, made up the cohort. Blood was collected at multiple timepoints before and after primary and secondary immunization, and bulk PBMC replicates and cell subsets were isolated. Overall study outcomes, separate from this receptor: Computational filtering was needed because FACS-sorted repertoires could contain abundant contaminating clonotypes from the bulk population. After the booster, most clones that had expanded after primary vaccination were detected again (over 95% of CD4 and over 75% of CD8), suggesting broad maintenance of memory. A small fraction of clonotypes showed up in both the CD4 and CD8 compartments, probably as a result of convergent recombination. Because only two donors were included in the study, the extent to which the findings can be generalized is limited. The secondary T-cell response was found to be weaker but faster than the primary response, with a peak reached on day 5 rather than on day 15.

TCR cDNA was synthesized by 5'RACE template switching, through which a universal primer site and unique molecular identifiers were introduced. cDNA synthesis was primed from both the TCR alpha and TCR beta constant segments. Libraries were amplified in two PCR steps, with sample barcodes and sequencing adapters added in the second step. Sequencing of the libraries was done on either Illumina HiSeq 2500 (2x100 bp) or NovaSeq (2x150 bp). The published analysis was carried out like this. Reads were demultiplexed and collapsed into UMI consensus sequences with MIGEC, and V(D)J alignment was performed with MiXCR. Vaccine-responding clonotypes were identified with edgeR using replicate PBMC samples, with FDR below 0.01 and a log2 fold change above 5 up to day 15 being required. Each bulk clonotype received a CD4 or CD8 identity based on whether the sequenced CD4 or CD8 repertoire contained that clonotype at higher abundance. The public sequencing data were trimmed at Q25 with fastp and processed into clonotypes with MiXCR by TCRdb, which kept only in-frame beta chains. Each CDR3 protein gets just one entry, which takes the most common genes and DNA from the rows behind it. TCRdb, not the authors, supplied the V and J calls. The sample contains approximately 610,000 distinct CDR3 sequences, 17% of them found a single time. The ten largest account for roughly 17% of the sample.

This clonotype was counted only a few times. Its specific antigen is unknown. No quality values exist for individual bases; no much larger clone is one base distant. Germline trimming amounts to 5 bases on V and 9 bases on J, with 7 as the count of junction bases outside the gene matches. CDR3 length: 13 amino acids, cysteine to phenylalanine. The kept DNA is CDR3 alone, 39 bases in frame from the first base. The germline V gene encodes CDR1 LNHDA and CDR2 SQIVND (reference sequence). The treatment or condition label for this specimen denotes: live attenuated yellow fever vaccine strain. At each blood-draw timepoint, two biological replicates of bulk PBMCs were collected. A standard Ficoll-Paque protocol was used to isolate PBMCs from peripheral blood. TriZol was used to extract RNA from bulk PBMCs, CD4 and CD8 fractions, and dextramer-positive and dextramer-negative fractions.

The sequenced sample was PBMCs, obtained 5 to 6 days after the first yellow fever vaccination. The sequence is built from TRBV19 and TRBJ2-1, and TRBD1 matches 7 of the central bases. The receptor was derived from a man aged 18-30 years who received the YFV17D yellow fever vaccine. The CDR3 amino acid sequence is: CASSFLQGSEQFF. The DNA reads TGTGCCAGTAGTTTCCTACAGGGGAGTGAGCAGTTCTTC.